Listed here is a single T cell receptor beta chain. The source of the sample is a study of blood T cell repertoires in COVID-19. Study summary: Material from acute and convalescent COVID-19 was sourced from the United States, Italy and Spain. T cells, B-cell-depleted T cells, or PBMCs provided the cDNA or gDNA that served as material.

As handled by the study authors: Using reference gene primer amplification, nucleated cell counts were estimated. Clones were sequenced by immunoSEQ multiplex PCR, and TCRdb holds only the in-frame ones, with some missing. The V and J calls and clone size come from that table; D and trimming were worked out from the DNA. Among 95,000 to 100,000 clones listed, approximately 81% were seen once. Sequencing was carried out using peripheral blood. The receptor was isolated from a woman between 65 and 79 years old with active or convalescent COVID-19.

CDR3 protein: CASSYRGSYEQYF. In DNA form, the CDR3 reads TGTGCCAGCAGCTATCGAGGGTCCTACGAGCAGTACTTC. V and J are TRBV25-1 and TRBJ2-7; D perhaps matches TRBD2 (5 bases). Trimming removed 6 bases at V and 1 base at J, with 10 bases between. The CDR3 extends over 13 amino acids. CDR1 and CDR2 (germline): MGHDK, SYGVNS.